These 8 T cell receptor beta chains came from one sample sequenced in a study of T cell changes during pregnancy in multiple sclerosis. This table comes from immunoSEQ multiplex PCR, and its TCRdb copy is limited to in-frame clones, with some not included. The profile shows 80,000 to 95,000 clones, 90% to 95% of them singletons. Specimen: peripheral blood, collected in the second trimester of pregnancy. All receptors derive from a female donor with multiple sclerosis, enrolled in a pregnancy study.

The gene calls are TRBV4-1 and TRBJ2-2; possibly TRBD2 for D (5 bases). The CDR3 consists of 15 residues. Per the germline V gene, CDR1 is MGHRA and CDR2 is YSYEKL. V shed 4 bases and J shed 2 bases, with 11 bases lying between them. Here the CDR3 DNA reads TGCGCCAGCAGCCCTTTTAGCGTTAACACCGGGGAGCTGTTTTTT. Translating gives CASSPFSVNTGELFF.

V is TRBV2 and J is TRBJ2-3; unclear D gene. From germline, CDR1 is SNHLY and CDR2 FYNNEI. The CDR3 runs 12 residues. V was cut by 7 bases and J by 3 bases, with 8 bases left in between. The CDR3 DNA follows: TGTGCCAGCACCCCTTTAACAGATACGCAGTATTTT. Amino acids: CASTPLTDTQYF.

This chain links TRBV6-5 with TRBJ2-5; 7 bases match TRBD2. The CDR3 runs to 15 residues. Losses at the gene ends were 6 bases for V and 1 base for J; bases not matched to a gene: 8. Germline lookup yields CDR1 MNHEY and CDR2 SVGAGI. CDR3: CASSPSGGTQETQYF. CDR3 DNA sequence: TGTGCCAGCAGCCCTAGCGGAGGGACCCAAGAGACCCAGTACTTC.

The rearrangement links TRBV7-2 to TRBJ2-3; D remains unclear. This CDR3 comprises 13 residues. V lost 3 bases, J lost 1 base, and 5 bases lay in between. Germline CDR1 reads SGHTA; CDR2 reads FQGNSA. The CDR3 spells CASSFRGTDTQYF. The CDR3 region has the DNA TGTGCCAGCAGCTTCCGTGGCACAGATACGCAGTATTTT.

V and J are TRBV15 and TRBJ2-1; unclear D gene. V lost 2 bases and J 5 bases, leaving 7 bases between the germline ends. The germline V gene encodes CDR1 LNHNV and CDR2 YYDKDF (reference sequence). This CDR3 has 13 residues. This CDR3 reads CATSRPPDNEQFF. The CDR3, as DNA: TGTGCCACCAGCAGACCTCCAGACAATGAGCAGTTCTTC.

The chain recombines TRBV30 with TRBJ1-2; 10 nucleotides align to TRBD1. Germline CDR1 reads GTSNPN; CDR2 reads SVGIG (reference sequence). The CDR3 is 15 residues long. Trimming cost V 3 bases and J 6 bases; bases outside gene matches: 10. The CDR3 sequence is CAWRVLPGTGDGYTF. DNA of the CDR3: TGTGCCTGGAGAGTACTTCCCGGGACAGGGGATGGCTACACCTTC.

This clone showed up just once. CDR3 DNA sequence: TGCGCCAGCAGCCAAGTCGGTCAGACATCTACTAACTATGGCTACACCTTC. Its translation: CASSQVGQTSTNYGYTF. This rearrangement joins TRBV4-1 to TRBJ1-2; D not certain. Trimming shortened V by 1 base and J by 0 bases, and 15 bases separated the two germline ends. Germline loops: CDR1 MGHRA, CDR2 YSYEKL. The length of the CDR3 is 17 residues.

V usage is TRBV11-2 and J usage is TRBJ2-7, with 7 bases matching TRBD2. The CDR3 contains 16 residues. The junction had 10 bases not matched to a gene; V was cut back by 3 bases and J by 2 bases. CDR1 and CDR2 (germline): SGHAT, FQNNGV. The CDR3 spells CASSFTSGGVPYEQYF. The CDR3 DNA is TGTGCCAGCAGCTTCACTTCTGGGGGGGTCCCCTACGAGCAGTACTTC.